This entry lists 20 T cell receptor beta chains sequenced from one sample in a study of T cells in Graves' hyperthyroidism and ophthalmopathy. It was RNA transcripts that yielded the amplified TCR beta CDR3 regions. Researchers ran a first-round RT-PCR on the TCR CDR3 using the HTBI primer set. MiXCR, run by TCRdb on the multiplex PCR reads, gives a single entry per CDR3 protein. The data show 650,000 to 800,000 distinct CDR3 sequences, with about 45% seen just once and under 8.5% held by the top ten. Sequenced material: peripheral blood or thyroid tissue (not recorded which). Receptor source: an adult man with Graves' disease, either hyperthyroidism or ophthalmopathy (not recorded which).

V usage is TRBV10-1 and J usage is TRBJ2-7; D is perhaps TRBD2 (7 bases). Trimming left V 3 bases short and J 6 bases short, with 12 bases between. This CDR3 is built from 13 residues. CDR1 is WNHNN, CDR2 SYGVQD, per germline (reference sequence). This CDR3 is CASSDNREGEQYF. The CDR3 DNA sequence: TGCGCCAGCAGTGATAACAGGGAGGGCGAGCAGTACTTC.

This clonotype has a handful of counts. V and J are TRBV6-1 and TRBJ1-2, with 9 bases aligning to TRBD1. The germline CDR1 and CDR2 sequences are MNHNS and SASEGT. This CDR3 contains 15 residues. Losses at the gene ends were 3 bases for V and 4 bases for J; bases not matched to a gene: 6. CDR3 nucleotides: TGTGCCAGCAGTGAGGACAGGGGTTACGGCTATGGCTACACCTTC. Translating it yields CASSEDRGYGYGYTF.

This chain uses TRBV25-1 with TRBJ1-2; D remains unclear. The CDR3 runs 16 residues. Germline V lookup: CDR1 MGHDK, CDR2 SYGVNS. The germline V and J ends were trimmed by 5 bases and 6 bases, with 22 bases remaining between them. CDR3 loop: CASSITLDGPMDGYTF. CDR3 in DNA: TGTGCCAGCAGTATAACCCTTGACGGGCCCATGGATGGCTACACCTTC.

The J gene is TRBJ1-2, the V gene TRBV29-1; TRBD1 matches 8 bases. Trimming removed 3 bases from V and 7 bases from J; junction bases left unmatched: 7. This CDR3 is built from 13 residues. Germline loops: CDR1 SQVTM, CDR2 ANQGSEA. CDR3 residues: CSVERTGRLGYTF. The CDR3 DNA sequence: TGCAGCGTTGAGAGGACAGGGCGCCTTGGCTACACCTTC.

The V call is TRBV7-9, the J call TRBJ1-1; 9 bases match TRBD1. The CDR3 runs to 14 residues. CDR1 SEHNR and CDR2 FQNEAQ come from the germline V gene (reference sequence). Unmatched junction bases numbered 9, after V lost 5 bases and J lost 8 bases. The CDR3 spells CASSPGTGRNEAFF. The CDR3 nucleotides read TGTGCCAGCAGCCCAGGGACAGGGAGAAACGAAGCTTTCTTT.

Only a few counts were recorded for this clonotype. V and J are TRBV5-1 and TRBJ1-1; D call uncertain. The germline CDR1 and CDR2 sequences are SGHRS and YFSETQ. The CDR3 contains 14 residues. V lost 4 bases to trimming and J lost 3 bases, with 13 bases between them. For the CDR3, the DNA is TGCGCCAGCAGCAACGGAATCCGGGACACTGAAGCTTTCTTT. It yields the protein CASSNGIRDTEAFF.

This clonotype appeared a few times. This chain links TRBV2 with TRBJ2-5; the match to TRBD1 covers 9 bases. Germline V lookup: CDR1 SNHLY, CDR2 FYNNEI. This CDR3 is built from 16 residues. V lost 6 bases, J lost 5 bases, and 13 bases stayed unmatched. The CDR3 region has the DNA TGTGCCAGCAGAAAAACAGGGGGCACCTTAGGGGAGACCCAGTACTTC. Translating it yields CASRKTGGTLGETQYF.

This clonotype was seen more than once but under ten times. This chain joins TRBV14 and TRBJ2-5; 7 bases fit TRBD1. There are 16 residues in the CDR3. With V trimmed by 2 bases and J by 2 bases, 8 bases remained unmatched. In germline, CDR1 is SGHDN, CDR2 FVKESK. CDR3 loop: CASSQRTGTEQETQYF. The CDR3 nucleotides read TGTGCCAGCAGCCAAAGGACTGGGACAGAACAAGAGACCCAGTACTTC.

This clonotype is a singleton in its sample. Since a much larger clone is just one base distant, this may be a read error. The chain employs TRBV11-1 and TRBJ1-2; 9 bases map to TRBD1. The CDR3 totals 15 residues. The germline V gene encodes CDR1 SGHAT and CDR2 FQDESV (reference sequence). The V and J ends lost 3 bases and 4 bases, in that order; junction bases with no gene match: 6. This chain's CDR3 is CASSFLTGGVYGYTF. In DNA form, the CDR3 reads TGTGCCAGCAGCTTCCTCACAGGGGGCGTCTATGGCTACACCTTC.

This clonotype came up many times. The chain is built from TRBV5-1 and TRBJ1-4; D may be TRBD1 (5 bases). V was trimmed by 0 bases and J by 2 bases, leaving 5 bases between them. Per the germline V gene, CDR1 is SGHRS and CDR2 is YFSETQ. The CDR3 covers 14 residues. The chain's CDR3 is CASSLGQTNEKLFF. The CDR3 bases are TGCGCCAGCAGCTTGGGACAGACTAATGAAAAACTGTTTTTT.

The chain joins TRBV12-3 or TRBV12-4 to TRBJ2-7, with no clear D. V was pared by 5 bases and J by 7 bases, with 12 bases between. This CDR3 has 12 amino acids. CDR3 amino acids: CASSRTLGEQYF. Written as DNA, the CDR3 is TGTGCCAGCAGTCGTACTCTTGGTGAGCAGTACTTC.

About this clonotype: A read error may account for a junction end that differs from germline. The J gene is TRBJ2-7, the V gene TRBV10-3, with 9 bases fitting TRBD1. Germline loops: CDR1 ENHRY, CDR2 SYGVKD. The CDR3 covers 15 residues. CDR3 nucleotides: TGTGCTATCAGCAGAGACAGGGGGATATCCTACGAGCAGTACTTC. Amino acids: CAISRDRGISYEQYF.

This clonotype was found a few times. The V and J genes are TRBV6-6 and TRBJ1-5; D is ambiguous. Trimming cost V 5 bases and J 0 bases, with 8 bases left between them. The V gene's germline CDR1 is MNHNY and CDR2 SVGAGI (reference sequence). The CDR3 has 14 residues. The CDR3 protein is CASSVQSSNQPQHF. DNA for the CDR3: TGTGCCAGCAGTGTACAGAGTAGCAATCAGCCCCAGCATTTT.

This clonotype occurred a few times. The DNA of the CDR3 is TGCAGTGCTAGAACCGATACCTACGAGCAGTACTTC. This translates into CSARTDTYEQYF. The chain couples TRBV20-1 to TRBJ2-7; D not certain. Germline V CDR1 and CDR2: DFQATT, SNEGSKA (reference sequence). Between the trimmed V and J ends, which lost 2 bases and 2 bases, there was a span of 7 bases. The CDR3 totals 12 residues.

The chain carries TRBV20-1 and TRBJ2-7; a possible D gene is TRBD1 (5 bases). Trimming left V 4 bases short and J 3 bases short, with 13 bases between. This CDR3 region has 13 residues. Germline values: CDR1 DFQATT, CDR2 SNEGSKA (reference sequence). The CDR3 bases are TGCAGTGCTAACTTTTTAGGGGACTACGAGCAGTACTTC. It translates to CSANFLGDYEQYF.

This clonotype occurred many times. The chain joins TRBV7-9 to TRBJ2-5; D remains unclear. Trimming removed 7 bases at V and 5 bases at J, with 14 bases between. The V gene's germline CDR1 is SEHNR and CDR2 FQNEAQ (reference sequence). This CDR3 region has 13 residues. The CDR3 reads CASTPPGGETQYF. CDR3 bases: TGTGCCAGCACCCCCCCGGGCGGCGAGACCCAGTACTTC.

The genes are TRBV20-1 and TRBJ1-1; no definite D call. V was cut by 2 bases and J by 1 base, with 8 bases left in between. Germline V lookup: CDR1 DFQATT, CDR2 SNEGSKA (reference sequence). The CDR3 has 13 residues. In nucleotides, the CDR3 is TGCAGTGCTAGACCCCTCAAGAACACTGAAGCTTTCTTT. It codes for CSARPLKNTEAFF.

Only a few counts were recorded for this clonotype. The CDR3 region is CASSIDRATSSSNQPQHF. The CDR3 DNA reads as TGTGCCAGTAGTATAGATCGTGCGACTTCTAGTAGCAATCAGCCCCAGCATTTT. The V gene is TRBV19, the J gene TRBJ1-5; D not certain. Germline CDR1 is LNHDA and CDR2 is SQIVND (reference sequence). The germline V and J ends were trimmed by 0 bases and 0 bases, with 15 bases remaining between them. This CDR3 comprises 18 residues.

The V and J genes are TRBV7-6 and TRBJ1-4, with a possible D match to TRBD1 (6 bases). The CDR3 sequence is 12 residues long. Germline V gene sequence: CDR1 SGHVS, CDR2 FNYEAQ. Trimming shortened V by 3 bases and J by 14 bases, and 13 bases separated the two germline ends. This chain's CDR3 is CASSLGGAQLFF. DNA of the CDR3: TGTGCCAGCAGCTTGGGGGGGGCACAGCTGTTTTTT.

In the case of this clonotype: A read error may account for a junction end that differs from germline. CDR3 DNA sequence: TGCGCCAGCAGCCAAGCAGGGGGAGAGACCCAGTACTTC. Its translation is CASSQAGGETQYF. The chain carries TRBV7-2 and TRBJ2-5, with 7 bases fitting TRBD1. The CDR3 covers 13 residues. Germline V gene data show CDR1 as SGHTA and CDR2 as FQGNSA.